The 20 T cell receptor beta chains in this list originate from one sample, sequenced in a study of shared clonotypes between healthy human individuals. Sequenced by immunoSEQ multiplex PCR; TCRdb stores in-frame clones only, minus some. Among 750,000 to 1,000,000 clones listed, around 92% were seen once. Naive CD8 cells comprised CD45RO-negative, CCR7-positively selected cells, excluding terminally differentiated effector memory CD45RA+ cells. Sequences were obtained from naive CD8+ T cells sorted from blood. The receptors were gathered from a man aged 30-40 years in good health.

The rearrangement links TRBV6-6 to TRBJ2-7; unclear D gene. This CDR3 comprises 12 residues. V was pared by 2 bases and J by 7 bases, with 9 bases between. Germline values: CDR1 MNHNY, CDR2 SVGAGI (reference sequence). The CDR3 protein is CASSYEGFEQYF. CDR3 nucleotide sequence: TGTGCCAGCAGTTACGAAGGGTTTGAGCAGTACTTC.

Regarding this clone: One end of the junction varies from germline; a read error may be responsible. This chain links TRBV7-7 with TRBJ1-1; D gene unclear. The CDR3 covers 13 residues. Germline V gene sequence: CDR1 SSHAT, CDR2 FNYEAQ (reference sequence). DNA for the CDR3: TGTGCTAGCAGCTTAGAGCCAACAACTGAAGCTTTCTTT. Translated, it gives CASSLEPTTEAFF.

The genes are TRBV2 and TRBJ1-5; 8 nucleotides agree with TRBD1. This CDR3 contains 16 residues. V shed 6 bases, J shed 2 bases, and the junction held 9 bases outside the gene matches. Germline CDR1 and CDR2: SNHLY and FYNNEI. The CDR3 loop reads CASRQGGQVGNQPQHF. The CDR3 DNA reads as TGTGCCAGCAGGCAGGGGGGACAGGTAGGCAATCAGCCCCAGCATTTT.

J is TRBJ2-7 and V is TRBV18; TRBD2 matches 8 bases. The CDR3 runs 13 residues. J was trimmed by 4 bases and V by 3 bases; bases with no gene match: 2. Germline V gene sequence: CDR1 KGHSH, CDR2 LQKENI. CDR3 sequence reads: CASSPTSGYEQYF. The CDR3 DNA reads TGTGCCAGCTCACCCACTAGCGGTTACGAGCAGTACTTC.

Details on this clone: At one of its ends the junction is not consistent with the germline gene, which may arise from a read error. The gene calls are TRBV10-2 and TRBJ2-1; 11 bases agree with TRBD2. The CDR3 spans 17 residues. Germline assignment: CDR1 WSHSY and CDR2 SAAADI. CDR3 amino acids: CASSEFLAGGLYDEQFF. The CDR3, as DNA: TGCGCCAGCAGTGAGTTTCTAGCGGGAGGCCTCTACGATGAGCAGTTCTTC.

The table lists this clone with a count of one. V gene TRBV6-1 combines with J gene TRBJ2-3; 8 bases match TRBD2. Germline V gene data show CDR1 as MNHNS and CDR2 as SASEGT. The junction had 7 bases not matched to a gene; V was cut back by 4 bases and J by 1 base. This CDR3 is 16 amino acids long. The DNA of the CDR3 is TGTGCCAGCAGTGCGCCTAGCGGGTCAGGCACAGATACGCAGTATTTT. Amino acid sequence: CASSAPSGSGTDTQYF.

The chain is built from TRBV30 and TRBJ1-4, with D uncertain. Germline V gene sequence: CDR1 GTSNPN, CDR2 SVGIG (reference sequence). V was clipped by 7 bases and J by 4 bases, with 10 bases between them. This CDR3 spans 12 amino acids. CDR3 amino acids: CASLGSNEKLFF. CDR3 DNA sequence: TGTGCCTCCCTGGGCAGTAATGAAAAACTGTTTTTT.

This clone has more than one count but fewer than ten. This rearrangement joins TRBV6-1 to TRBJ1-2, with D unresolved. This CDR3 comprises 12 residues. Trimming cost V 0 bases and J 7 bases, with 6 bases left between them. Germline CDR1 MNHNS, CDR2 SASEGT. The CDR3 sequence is CASSEAVSGYTF. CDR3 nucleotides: TGTGCCAGCAGTGAAGCCGTTAGTGGCTACACCTTC.

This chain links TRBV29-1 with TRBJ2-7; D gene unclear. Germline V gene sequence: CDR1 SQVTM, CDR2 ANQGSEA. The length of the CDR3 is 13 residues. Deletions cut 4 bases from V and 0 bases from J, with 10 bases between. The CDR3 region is CSVVAVTSYEQYF. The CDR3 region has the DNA TGCAGCGTTGTGGCGGTCACCTCCTACGAGCAGTACTTC.

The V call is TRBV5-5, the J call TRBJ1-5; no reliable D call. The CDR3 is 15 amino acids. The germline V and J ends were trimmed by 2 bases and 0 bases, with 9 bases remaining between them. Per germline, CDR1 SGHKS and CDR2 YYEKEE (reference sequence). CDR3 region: CASSFTGISNQPQHF. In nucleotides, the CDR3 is TGTGCCAGCAGCTTTACGGGGATTAGCAATCAGCCCCAGCATTTT.

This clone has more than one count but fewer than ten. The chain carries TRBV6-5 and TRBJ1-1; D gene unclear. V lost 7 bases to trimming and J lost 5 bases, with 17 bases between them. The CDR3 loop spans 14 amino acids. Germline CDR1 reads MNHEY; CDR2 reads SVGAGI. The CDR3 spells CASNPLVKGTEAFF. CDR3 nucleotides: TGTGCCAGCAACCCCCTGGTTAAGGGTACTGAAGCTTTCTTT.

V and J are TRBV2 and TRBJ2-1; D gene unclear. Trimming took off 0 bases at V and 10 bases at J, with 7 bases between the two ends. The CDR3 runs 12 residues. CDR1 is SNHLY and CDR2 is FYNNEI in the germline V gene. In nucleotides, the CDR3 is TGTGCCAGCAGTGAAGCGGTTTGGGAGCAGTTCTTC. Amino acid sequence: CASSEAVWEQFF.

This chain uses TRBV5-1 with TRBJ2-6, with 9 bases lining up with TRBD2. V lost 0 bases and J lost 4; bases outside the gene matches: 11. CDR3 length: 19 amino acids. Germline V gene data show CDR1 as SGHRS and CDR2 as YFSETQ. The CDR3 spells CASSLVVDVLAGGANVLTF. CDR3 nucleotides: TGCGCCAGCAGCTTGGTAGTTGATGTTCTAGCGGGAGGGGCCAACGTCCTGACTTTC.

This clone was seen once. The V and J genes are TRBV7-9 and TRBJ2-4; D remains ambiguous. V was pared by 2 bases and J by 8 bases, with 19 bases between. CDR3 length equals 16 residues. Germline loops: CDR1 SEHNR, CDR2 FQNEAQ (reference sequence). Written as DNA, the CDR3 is TGTGCCAGCAGCTTAAGCGCCGGGCCGGCTTTGGACATTCAGTACTTC. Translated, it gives CASSLSAGPALDIQYF.

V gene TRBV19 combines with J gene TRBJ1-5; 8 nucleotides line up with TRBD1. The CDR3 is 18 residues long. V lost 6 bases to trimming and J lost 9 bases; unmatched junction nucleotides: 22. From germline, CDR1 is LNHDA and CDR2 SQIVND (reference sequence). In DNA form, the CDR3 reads TGTGCCAGTAGCCGGGACAGGTTGAATCCGCCCCCGGAAGGGCCCCAGCATTTT. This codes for CASSRDRLNPPPEGPQHF.

This chain's CDR3 is CASSQEQGIQPQHF. The DNA for the CDR3 is TGCGCCAGCAGCCAAGAGCAGGGGATTCAGCCCCAGCATTTT. The chain carries TRBV4-3 and TRBJ1-5; maybe TRBD1 (6 bases). Germline-derived CDR1 and CDR2 are LGHNA and YSLEER. The germline V and J ends were trimmed by 0 bases and 6 bases, with 9 bases remaining between them. CDR3 size: 14 residues.

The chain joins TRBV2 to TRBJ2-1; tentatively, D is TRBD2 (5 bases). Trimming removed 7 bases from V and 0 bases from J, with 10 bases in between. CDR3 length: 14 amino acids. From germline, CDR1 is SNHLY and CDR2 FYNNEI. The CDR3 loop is CASNRGSSYNEQFF. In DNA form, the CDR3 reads TGTGCCAGCAACCGAGGGAGCTCCTACAATGAGCAGTTCTTC.

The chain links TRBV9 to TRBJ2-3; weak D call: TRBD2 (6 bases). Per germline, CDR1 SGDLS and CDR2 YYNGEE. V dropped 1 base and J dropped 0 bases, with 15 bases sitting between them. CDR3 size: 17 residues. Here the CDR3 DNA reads TGTGCCAGCAGCGTATTTGGGCTAGCGACTAGCACAGATACGCAGTATTTT. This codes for CASSVFGLATSTDTQYF.

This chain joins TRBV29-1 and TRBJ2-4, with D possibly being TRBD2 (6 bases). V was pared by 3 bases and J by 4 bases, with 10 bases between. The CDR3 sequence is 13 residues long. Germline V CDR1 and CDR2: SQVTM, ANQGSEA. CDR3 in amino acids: CSVEAGTKNIQYF. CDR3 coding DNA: TGCAGCGTTGAGGCGGGGACGAAAAACATTCAGTACTTC. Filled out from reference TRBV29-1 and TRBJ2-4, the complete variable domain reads SAVISQKPSRDICQRGTSLTIQCQVDSQVTMMFWYRQQPGQSLTLIATANQGSEATYESGFVIDKFPISRPNLTFSTLTVSNMSPEDSSIYLCSVEAGTKNIQYFGAGTRLSVL.

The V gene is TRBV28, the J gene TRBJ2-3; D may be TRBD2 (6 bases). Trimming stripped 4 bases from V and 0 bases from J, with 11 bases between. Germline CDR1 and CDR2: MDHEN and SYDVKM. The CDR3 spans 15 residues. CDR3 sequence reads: CASSYTGTSTDTQYF. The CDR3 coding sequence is TGTGCCAGCAGTTATACTGGGACTAGCACAGATACGCAGTATTTT. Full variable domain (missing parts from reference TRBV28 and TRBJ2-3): DVKVTQSSRYLVKRTGEKVFLECVQDMDHENMFWYRQDPGLGLRLIYFSYDVKMKEKGDIPEGYSVSREKKERFSLILESASTNQTSMYLCASSYTGTSTDTQYFGPGTRLTVL.